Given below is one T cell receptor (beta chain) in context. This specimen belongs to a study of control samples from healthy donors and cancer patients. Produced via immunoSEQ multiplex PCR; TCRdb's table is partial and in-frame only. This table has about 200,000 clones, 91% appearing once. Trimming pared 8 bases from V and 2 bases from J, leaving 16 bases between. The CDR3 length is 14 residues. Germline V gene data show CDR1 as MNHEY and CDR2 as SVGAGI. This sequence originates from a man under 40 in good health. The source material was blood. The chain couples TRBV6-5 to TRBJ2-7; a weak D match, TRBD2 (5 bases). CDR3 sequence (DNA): TGTGCCAGCTCGAGACTAAACAGTGCCTACGAGCAGTACTTC. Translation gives CASSRLNSAYEQYF.